The table lists the clone carrying this T cell receptor beta chain with many counts. Antigen unknown. Relative to the germline gene, one junction end is altered; a read error may explain this. This sample is drawn from a study of early T cells in non-severe SARS-CoV-2 infection. Study-wide context: Sequenced bulk RNA came from whole blood that was unsorted, and chains were unpaired.

cDNA molecules, individually, were tagged with unique molecular identifiers. TCRdb passed the 5' RACE reads through MiXCR, listing each CDR3 protein once. The sample consists of some 82,000 distinct CDR3 sequences, around 12% of them appearing once. Germline loops: CDR1 MNHEY, CDR2 SVGAGI. The length of the CDR3 is 15 residues. Broader study findings: CD4 and private specificities were missed by VDJdb matching, which favored anti-spike CD8 responses.

Sample: whole blood, taken at baseline. The chain employs TRBV6-5 and TRBJ1-1; D remains unclear. The receptor's source is an adult who was a healthcare worker with PCR-confirmed SARS-CoV-2 infection or an uninfected control (not recorded which). The CDR3 coding sequence is TGTGCCAGCAGCTCATTCGGGGTCCCGAACACTGAAGTTTTCTTT. As protein: CASSSFGVPNTEVFF.